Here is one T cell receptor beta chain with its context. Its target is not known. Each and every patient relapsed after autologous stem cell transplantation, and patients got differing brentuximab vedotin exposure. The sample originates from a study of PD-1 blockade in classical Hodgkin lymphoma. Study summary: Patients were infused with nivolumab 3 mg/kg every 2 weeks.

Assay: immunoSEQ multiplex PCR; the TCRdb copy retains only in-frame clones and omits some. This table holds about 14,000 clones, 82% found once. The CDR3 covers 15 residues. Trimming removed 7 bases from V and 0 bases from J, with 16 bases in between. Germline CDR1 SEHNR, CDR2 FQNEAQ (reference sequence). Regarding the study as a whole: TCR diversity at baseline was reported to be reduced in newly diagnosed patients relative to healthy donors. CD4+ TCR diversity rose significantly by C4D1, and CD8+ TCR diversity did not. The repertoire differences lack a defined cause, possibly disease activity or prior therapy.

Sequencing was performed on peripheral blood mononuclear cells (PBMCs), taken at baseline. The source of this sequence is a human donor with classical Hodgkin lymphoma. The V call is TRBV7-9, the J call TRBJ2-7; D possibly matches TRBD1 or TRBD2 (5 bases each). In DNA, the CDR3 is TGTGCCAGCACCCACGGGGCGCCAAGCTCCTACGAGCAGTACTTC. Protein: CASTHGAPSSYEQYF.